This T cell receptor (beta chain) was recovered during a study of shared clonotypes between healthy human individuals. Sequenced by immunoSEQ multiplex PCR; TCRdb stores in-frame clones only, minus some. The repertoire holds a few million clones, with 85% to 95% as singletons. The CDR3 has 17 amino acids. V lost 2 bases and J lost 0; bases outside the gene matches: 6. CDR1 is LNHDA, CDR2 SQIVND, per germline (reference sequence). This clonotype was sampled from a man between 18 and 35 years old in good health. Some clones in this sample may be carry-over from other donors' samples. Sequencing was carried out using naive CD4+ T cells from PBMCs. As to subset: CD45RA+ positively selected. The chain is built from TRBV19 and TRBJ2-2; 7 bases align to TRBD2. In nucleotides, the CDR3 is TGTGCCAGTAGTATAAGCGGGACTACCTCGAACACCGGGGAGCTGTTTTTT. Its protein product is CASSISGTTSNTGELFF.